This T cell receptor beta chain was captured in a study of blood T cell repertoires in COVID-19. Study at large: Specimens from acute and convalescent COVID-19 originated in the United States, Italy and Spain. T cells, B-cell-depleted T cells, or PBMCs supplied cDNA or gDNA.

In the source study's methods: Amplification of reference gene primers provided the estimated nucleated cell counts. Produced via immunoSEQ multiplex PCR; TCRdb's table is partial and in-frame only. The V and J calls and clone size come from that table; D and trimming were worked out from the DNA. This table holds over 200,000 clones, over 80% found once. Trimming removed 3 bases at V and 0 bases at J, with 9 bases between. The CDR3 sequence is 15 residues long. CDR1 is LNHDA, CDR2 SQIVND, per germline (reference sequence). The chain recombines TRBV19 with TRBJ2-1; D is ambiguous. The sample taken for sequencing was peripheral blood. The sequence was obtained from a human donor in a cohort sampled during active COVID-19. The CDR3 loop is CASSIRTSSYNEQFF. The DNA for the CDR3 is TGTGCCAGTAGTATCCGCACGAGCTCCTACAATGAGCAGTTCTTC.